The 11 T cell receptor beta chains reported below all come from one sample, sequenced in a study of CD8 T cells in Susac syndrome. Reverse transcription of roughly 0.45 to 1 ug RNA was carried out with random hexamers. TCRdb analysed the immunoSEQ multiplex PCR reads with MiXCR anew, one entry per CDR3 protein. The sample includes about 150,000 distinct CDR3 sequences, just under 95% of them seen just once. Sample: CD8+ T cells from PBMCs. These receptors all stem from a human donor with multiple sclerosis.

The rearrangement links TRBV5-4 to TRBJ2-2; D is unresolved. Per the germline V gene, CDR1 is SGHNT and CDR2 is YYREEE (reference sequence). The CDR3 sequence is 15 residues long. V was clipped by 5 bases and J by 1 base, with 12 bases between them. The DNA for the CDR3 is TGTGCCAGCAGTAAGACGGACGAGAACACCGGGGAGCTGTTTTTT. Amino acids: CASSKTDENTGELFF.

This clonotype showed up just once. The chain uses TRBV9 and TRBJ2-7; 10 positions agree with TRBD2. Per the germline V gene, CDR1 is SGDLS and CDR2 is YYNGEE. V dropped 1 base and J dropped 4; count of bases not matched to a gene: 11. The CDR3 runs to 17 residues. The CDR3 nucleotides read TGTGCCAGCAGCGTAAACTCAGTTAGCGGGGGGCCGTACGAGCAGTACTTC. Amino acid sequence: CASSVNSVSGGPYEQYF.

The chain employs TRBV15 and TRBJ1-1, with D possibly TRBD1 on 6 matching bases. This CDR3 has 15 amino acids. V gave up 0 bases and J gave up 6 bases, with 14 bases separating them. Looked up from germline, CDR1 is LNHNV and CDR2 is YYDKDF (reference sequence). The CDR3 DNA reads TGTGCCACCAGCAGAGATCGGGACACGATACCTGAAGCTTTCTTT. It encodes CATSRDRDTIPEAFF.

V gene TRBV29-1 combines with J gene TRBJ1-1; no reliable D call. Germline V CDR1 and CDR2: SQVTM, ANQGSEA. This CDR3 region has 13 residues. V lost 1 base, J lost 5 bases, and 11 bases lay in between. DNA of the CDR3: TGCAGCGTTGAAGCGGTGGCTAAGACTGAAGCTTTCTTT. As protein: CSVEAVAKTEAFF.

A single count supports this clonotype. The chain combines TRBV6-1 with TRBJ2-3; D gene unclear. The CDR3 extends over 14 amino acids. The germline CDR1 and CDR2 sequences are MNHNS and SASEGT. Trimming took off 1 base at V and 4 bases at J, with 9 bases between the two ends. CDR3 in amino acids: CASSEDPAPDTQYF. The CDR3 region has the DNA TGTGCCAGCAGTGAAGATCCTGCCCCAGATACGCAGTATTTT.

This rearrangement joins TRBV6-2 or TRBV6-3 to TRBJ2-5; D is tentatively TRBD1 or TRBD2 (6 bases each). This CDR3 spans 13 amino acids. Germline loops: CDR1 MNHEY, CDR2 SVGEGT. V was clipped by 8 bases and J by 6 bases, with 16 bases between them. CDR3 in amino acids: CASLLGAGKTQYF. The CDR3 nucleotides read TGTGCCAGCCTGTTGGGGGCGGGAAAGACCCAGTACTTC.

The CDR3 protein is CASSLRNGIQETQYF. DNA for the CDR3: TGCGCCAGCAGCTTGAGGAATGGGATCCAAGAGACCCAGTACTTC. The rearrangement uses TRBV5-1 and TRBJ2-5, with unresolved D. This CDR3 is 15 amino acids long. V was shortened by 1 base and J by 1 base, with 11 bases between the two germline ends. The V gene's germline CDR1 is SGHRS and CDR2 YFSETQ. The complete variable domain, with remaining parts taken from reference TRBV5-1 and TRBJ2-5, reads KAGVTQTPRYLIKTRGQQVTLSCSPISGHRSVSWYQQTPGQGLQFLFEYFSETQRNKGNFPGRFSGRQFSNSRSEMNVSTLELGDSALYLCASSLRNGIQETQYFGPGTRLLVL.

CDR3 sequence: CASRNSGGVTDTQYF. The CDR3 region has the DNA TGTGCCAGCAGAAATAGCGGGGGTGTGACAGATACGCAGTATTTT. This chain connects TRBV2 to TRBJ2-3; 9 bases are a match to TRBD2. The ends lost 6 bases at V and 3 bases at J; junction bases unmatched: 7. Germline V gene lookup returns CDR1 SNHLY and CDR2 FYNNEI. This CDR3 region has 15 residues.

The DNA for the CDR3 is TGCGCCAGCAGCCAAGAGGGGAGCGGGCAGTTCTTC. It specifies CASSQEGSGQFF. The chain joins TRBV4-3 to TRBJ2-1; possible D gene TRBD2, 5 bases. Germline-derived CDR1 and CDR2 are LGHNA and YSLEER. Trimming pared 0 bases from V and 12 bases from J, leaving 9 bases between. This CDR3 region has 12 residues.

The chain joins TRBV27 to TRBJ2-1; no clear D gene. Trimming took off 0 bases at V and 9 bases at J, with 9 bases between the two ends. In germline, CDR1 is MNHEY, CDR2 SMNVEV (reference sequence). This CDR3 is built from 13 residues. The CDR3 reads CASSLSLMGEQFF. DNA of the CDR3: TGTGCCAGCAGTTTATCCCTAATGGGTGAGCAGTTCTTC.

A single count supports this clonotype. The chain employs TRBV6-5 and TRBJ1-2; the match to TRBD1 covers 9 bases. The V and J ends lost 2 bases and 2 bases, in that order; junction bases with no gene match: 9. From germline, CDR1 is MNHEY and CDR2 SVGAGI. The CDR3 is 17 residues long. CDR3 loop: CASSYTRTGDANYGYTF. The CDR3 DNA is TGTGCCAGCAGTTACACCCGGACAGGGGACGCCAACTATGGCTACACCTTC.